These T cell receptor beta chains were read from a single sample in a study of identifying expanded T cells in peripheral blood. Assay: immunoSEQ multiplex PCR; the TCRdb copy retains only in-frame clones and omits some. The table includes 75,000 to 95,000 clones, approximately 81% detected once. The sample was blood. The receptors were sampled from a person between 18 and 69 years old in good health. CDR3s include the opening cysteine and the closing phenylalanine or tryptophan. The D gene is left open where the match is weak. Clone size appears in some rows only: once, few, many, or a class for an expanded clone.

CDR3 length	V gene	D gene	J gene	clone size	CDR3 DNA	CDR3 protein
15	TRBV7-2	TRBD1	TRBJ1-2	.	TGTGCCAGCAGCTTAGATTCCAGGGGGCCGTATGGCTACACCTTC	CASSLDSRGPYGYTF
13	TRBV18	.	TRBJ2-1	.	TGTGCCAGCTCACCGGAGGGGGGTTTTGAGCAGTTCTTC	CASSPEGGFEQFF
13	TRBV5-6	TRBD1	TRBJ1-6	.	TGTGCCAGCAGCCCAGGGGGATCCTCACCCCTCCACTTT	CASSPGGSSPLHF
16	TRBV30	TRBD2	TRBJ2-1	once	TGTGCCTGGAGTGAAGGGGTTCTAGCGGGGATAGATGAGCAGTTCTTC	CAWSEGVLAGIDEQFF
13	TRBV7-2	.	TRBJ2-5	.	TGTGCCAGCAGCTTAGCTTACCAGAAGACCCAGTACTTC	CASSLAYQKTQYF
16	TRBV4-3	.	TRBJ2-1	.	TGCGCCAGCAGCCAAGATCGGAGATTAGTGGTCGATGAGCAGTTCTTC	CASSQDRRLVVDEQFF
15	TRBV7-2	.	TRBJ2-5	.	TGTGCCAGCAGCGCAATAGGGAATATCCAAGAGACCCAGTACTTC	CASSAIGNIQETQYF
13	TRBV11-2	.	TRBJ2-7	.	TGTGCCAGCAGCCTCCCCTGGGGTTACGAGCAGTACTTC	CASSLPWGYEQYF
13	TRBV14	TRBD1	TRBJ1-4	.	TGTGCCAGCAGCCGACAGGGGAAAGAAAAACTGTTTTTT	CASSRQGKEKLFF
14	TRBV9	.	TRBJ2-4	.	TGTGCCAGCAGCCCAACATCCCCAGCTCACATTCAGTACTTC	CASSPTSPAHIQYF
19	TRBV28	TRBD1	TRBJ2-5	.	TGTGCCAGCAGTTTATTGTTTTTTCGGACAGGGCTTTCTGAGGAGACCCAGTACTTC	CASSLLFFRTGLSEETQYF
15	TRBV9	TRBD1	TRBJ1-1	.	TGTGCCAGCAGCGAACCCAGGGGGCCGAACACTGAAGCTTTCTTT	CASSEPRGPNTEAFF
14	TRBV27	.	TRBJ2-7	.	TGTGCCACCAGCCCGGCAGGGATCGACTACGAGCAGTACTTC	CATSPAGIDYEQYF
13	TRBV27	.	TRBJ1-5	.	TGTGCCAGCAGTTTGTCCATCAATCAGCCCCAGCATTTT	CASSLSINQPQHF
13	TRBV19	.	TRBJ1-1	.	TGTGCCAGTAACCGAAACCCTAACACTGAAGCTTTCTTT	CASNRNPNTEAFF
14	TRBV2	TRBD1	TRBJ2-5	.	TGTGCCAGCACCCCGGGACAGGGGGGTGAGACCCAGTACTTC	CASTPGQGGETQYF
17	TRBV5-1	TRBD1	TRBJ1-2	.	TGCGCCAGCAGCTTGGGTTTAGTGGGACAGGGGCTCTATGGCTACACCTTC	CASSLGLVGQGLYGYTF
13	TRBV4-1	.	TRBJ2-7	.	TGCGCCAGCAGCCAAGTTTTGGGCTACGAGCAGTACTTC	CASSQVLGYEQYF
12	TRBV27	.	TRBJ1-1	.	TGTGCCAGCAGCCCTATGAGGGGGAGAGCTTTCTTT	CASSPMRGRAFF
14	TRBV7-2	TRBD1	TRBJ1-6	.	TGTGCCAGCAGCTACAGGGGACAGGGTTCACCCCTCCACTTT	CASSYRGQGSPLHF
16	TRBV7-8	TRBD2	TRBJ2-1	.	TGTGCCAGCAGCTTAGGCCCAGCGGGGCACAACAATGAGCAGTTCTTC	CASSLGPAGHNNEQFF
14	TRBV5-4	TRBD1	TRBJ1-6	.	TGTGCCAGCAGCCGGACAGGCGATAATTCACCCCTCCACTTT	CASSRTGDNSPLHF
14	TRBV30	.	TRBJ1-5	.	TGTGCCTGGAGCCTGGGGCAGGGCAATCAGCCCCAGCATTTT	CAWSLGQGNQPQHF
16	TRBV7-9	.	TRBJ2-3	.	TGTGCCAGCAGCTTAGCCAGGGCAGTCGTTTCAGATACGCAGTATTTT	CASSLARAVVSDTQYF
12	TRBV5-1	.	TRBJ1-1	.	TGCGCCAGCAGCTGGGGGGACACTGAAGCTTTCTTT	CASSWGDTEAFF
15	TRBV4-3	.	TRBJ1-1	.	TGCGCCAGCAGCCAAGATTCTGTCAGGGCGGTTGAAGCTTTCTTT	CASSQDSVRAVEAFF
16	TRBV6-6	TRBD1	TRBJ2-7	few	TGTGCCAGCAGTTACCCGCCGGGACAGGGTACCCACGAGCAGTACTTC	CASSYPPGQGTHEQYF
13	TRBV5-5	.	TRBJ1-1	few	TGTGCCAGCAGCTTGGATCCAGGGCGTGGGGCTTTCTTT	CASSLDPGRGAFF
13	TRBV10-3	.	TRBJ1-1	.	TGTGCCATACAGGGAGGATGGGGCACTGAAGCTTTCTTT	CAIQGGWGTEAFF
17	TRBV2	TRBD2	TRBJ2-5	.	TGTGCCAGCGGAGCAGGGGGACTAGCGGGGGTAGGAGAGACCCAGTACTTC	CASGAGGLAGVGETQYF
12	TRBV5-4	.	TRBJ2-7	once	TGTGCCAGCAGCCTCAGCCGGGGCGAGCAGTACTTC	CASSLSRGEQYF
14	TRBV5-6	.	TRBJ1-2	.	TGTGCCAGCAGCTTGGGACGGACCTTCTATGGCTACACCTTC	CASSLGRTFYGYTF
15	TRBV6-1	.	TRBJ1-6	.	TGTGCCAGCAAGGGAGCGCGGGGGATTCATTCACCCCTCCACTTT	CASKGARGIHSPLHF
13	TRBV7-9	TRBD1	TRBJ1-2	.	TGTGCCAGCAGCCGACAGGGGGCGGGAGGCTACACCTTC	CASSRQGAGGYTF
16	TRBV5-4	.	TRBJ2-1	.	TGTGCCAGCAGCTTGGATCAGGGTATCGTATCCAATGAGCAGTTCTTC	CASSLDQGIVSNEQFF
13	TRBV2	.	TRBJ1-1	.	TGTGCCAGCAAACAGGAGGCGGGGACTGAAGCTTTCTTT	CASKQEAGTEAFF
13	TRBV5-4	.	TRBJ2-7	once	TGTGCCAGCAGCTTTGTCGGTGGCTACGAGCAGTACTTC	CASSFVGGYEQYF
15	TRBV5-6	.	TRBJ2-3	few	TGTGCCAGCAGCGTGAGGGGGGCCTCCACAGATACGCAGTATTTT	CASSVRGASTDTQYF
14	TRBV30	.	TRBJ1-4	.	TGTGCCTGGGGCGGAAAAGCAACTAATGAAAAACTGTTTTTT	CAWGGKATNEKLFF
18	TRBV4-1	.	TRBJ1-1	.	TGCGCCAGCAGCCGGTCCGGGACCTCCAATTTAAGGGGAACTGAAGCTTTCTTT	CASSRSGTSNLRGTEAFF
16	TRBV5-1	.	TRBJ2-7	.	TGCGCCAGCAGCACTCTACCCGGACAGTTAGCCTACGAGCAGTACTTC	CASSTLPGQLAYEQYF
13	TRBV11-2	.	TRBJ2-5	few	TGTGCCAGCAGCTTGAGCGGACTAGAGACCCAGTACTTC	CASSLSGLETQYF
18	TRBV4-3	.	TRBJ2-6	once	TGCGCCAGCAGCCAAGACAGGTCTCTATTCTCTGGGGCCAACGTCCTGACTTTC	CASSQDRSLFSGANVLTF
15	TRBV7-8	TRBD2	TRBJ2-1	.	TGTGCCAGCAGCCCCAGACTAGCGGGCCACAATGAGCAGTTCTTC	CASSPRLAGHNEQFF
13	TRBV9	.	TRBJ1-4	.	TGTGCCAGCAGCGCCCCGGGAGGGGAAAAACTGTTTTTT	CASSAPGGEKLFF
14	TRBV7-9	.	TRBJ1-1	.	TGTGCCAGCAGCTTACGGGGTATTCGCACTGAAGCTTTCTTT	CASSLRGIRTEAFF
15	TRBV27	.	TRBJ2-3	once	TGTGCCAGCAGTCTCCGGACCGAACACACAGATACGCAGTATTTT	CASSLRTEHTDTQYF
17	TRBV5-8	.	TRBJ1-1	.	TGTGCCAGCAGCTTGGGAGTTAGGGGGTACAGGAACACTGAAGCTTTCTTT	CASSLGVRGYRNTEAFF
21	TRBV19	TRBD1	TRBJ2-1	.	TGTGCCAGTAGTATGGTTCGCAGGGACAGGCCAGGGAGGTGGCTCTACAATGAGCAGTTCTTC	CASSMVRRDRPGRWLYNEQFF